The clone carrying this T cell receptor beta chain came up a few times. Antigen: not known. The germline V gene encodes CDR1 SGHDT and CDR2 YYEEEE. The CDR3 runs 16 residues. Between the trimmed V and J ends, which lost 4 bases and 7 bases, there was a span of 18 bases. This entry is derived from a study of T cells in Graves' hyperthyroidism and ophthalmopathy. Study-level points and caveats: The majority of expanded thyroid clonotypes above 0.001 also appeared in blood.

Amplified regions were TCR beta CDR3 sequences from RNA transcripts. The primer set for the first-round RT-PCR of the TCR CDR3 was HTBI. TCRdb re-called the multiplex PCR reads with MiXCR, one entry per CDR3 protein. Of hundreds of thousands of distinct CDR3 sequences listed, 15% to 20% are singletons. Newly diagnosed hyperthyroidism patients aged 18 to 65 years had disease lasting under 2 months. Material: blood. The TCR sequence derives from a woman aged 50 to 60 with Graves' hyperthyroidism that later progressed to Graves' ophthalmopathy. The rearrangement links TRBV5-6 to TRBJ1-6, with TRBD1 as a possible D gene (6 bases). This CDR3 is CASSPPTGHFNSPLHF. CDR3 coding DNA: TGTGCCAGCAGCCCCCCGACGGGACACTTCAATTCACCCCTCCACTTT.